This T cell receptor (beta chain) emerged from a study of cytomegalovirus exposure and HLA in healthy donors. 13 Jbeta primers and 60 Vbeta primers were used for the PCR. Sequenced by immunoSEQ multiplex PCR; TCRdb stores in-frame clones only, minus some. The sample has about 190,000 clones, about nine tenths seen once. V gave up 5 bases and J gave up 0 bases, with 7 bases separating them. CDR3 length: 13 residues. In germline, CDR1 is SNHLY, CDR2 FYNNEI. V and J are TRBV2 and TRBJ1-1, with D hard to call. The origin of this receptor is a boy aged 2-15 years in good health and CMV-seronegative. The specimen sequenced was PBMCs. CDR3 protein: CASSSFLNTEAFF. Here the CDR3 DNA reads TGTGCCAGCAGTTCCTTCTTGAACACTGAAGCTTTCTTT.